One T cell receptor (beta chain) is described in this entry. It lacks a known antigen. No quality values exist for individual bases; no much larger clone is one base distant. TCR CDR3 regions were amplified from genomic DNA by multiplex PCR using the deep immunoSEQ assay. Extracted genomic DNA from each cell subset was distributed evenly across all wells of several immunoSEQ 96-well plates, and each plate was treated as a replicate. Each replicate PCR for sorted subsets received around 0.2 ug genomic DNA, equal to 30,000 or so T cell genomes. The purified libraries were quantified using a Qubit 3.0 fluorometer, sized with a Bioanalyzer 2100, and then quantified again using the KAPA Library Quantification kit. A separate single-read 150-cycle Illumina NextSeq 550 flow cell was used to sequence each immunoSEQ 96-well plate. Concerning the study's data processing: Because the immunoSEQ output held only junctional sequences and lacked quality scores, the filtering could not match the filtering applied to full-length reads. Sequences were annotated with PyIR, a Python wrapper for IgBLAST v1.9, using IMGT germline references to assign V/J genes and CDR3. Reads were filtered out if the reads had weak V/J assignments (E-value above 1e-6), no CDR3, stop codons, out-of-frame junctions, or ambiguous translated residues. V3J clonotypes were defined as sequences sharing an identical inferred V gene, J gene, and CDR3 amino acid sequence. To compute the percentage overlap between repertoires, the number of shared unique clonotypes was divided by the size of the smaller repertoire. Three approaches were used to assess repertoire richness: RTK rarefaction, the Chao1 estimator, and Recon v2.1 estimates of unobserved clonotypes. For all TCRbeta clonotypes obtained by the gDNA method from a handful of donors, generation probabilities were computed with OLGA. The source is immuneACCESS, and TCRdb retained only in-frame sequences with V and J called. Part of the clones is not carried over; for the studies checked, unresolved V genes explain less than half of this, and the remainder is unexplained. That table supplies the V and J calls and clone size; D and trimming were determined from the DNA. The sample profile shows 2 million to 2.5 million clones; almost 96% of them were found once. The ten top clones hold around 0.13% of the sample.

The donors were healthy, HIV-negative adults with no recently reported acute infections or vaccinations. All donors were Caucasian adults living in Nashville, Tennessee, USA. CD4+ T cells were enriched by magnetic negative selection, after which naive cells were positively selected on CD45RA and the negative fraction was taken as the memory subset. Blood was obtained by leukapheresis, after which PBMCs were separated by Ficoll-Histopaque density gradient centrifugation and cryopreserved in liquid nitrogen vapor phase. Analytical flow cytometry was used to check the purity and quantity of every magnetically sorted T cell population. Genomic DNA was isolated from every sorted fraction and measured by UV absorbance on a Nanodrop 2000c. The CDR3 runs 15 residues from the cysteine to the phenylalanine. Just the 45-base CDR3 DNA is kept, in frame starting at base 1. The trim is 6 bases for V and 8 bases for J, with a gap of 22 bases between the germline ends. Based on the germline V gene (reference sequence), the CDR1 and CDR2 sequences are LNHDA and SQIVND.

The entry originates in a study of shared clonotypes between healthy human individuals (dated by TCRdb to 2019 to 2021). Background for the entire study: Three men and a couple of women, aged 18 to 49 years, made up the cohort. For each donor, three plates each were used for CD4 naive and CD4 memory, two plates were used for CD8 naive, and one plate was used for CD8 memory. The study deeply sequenced blood TCR repertoires of five healthy adults to estimate repertoire size and the extent of clonotype sharing between individuals. Libraries were prepared and TCR repertoires were sequenced by different laboratories using diverse techniques, in order to increase sequencing depth and limit assay-specific biases. Each donor's leukapheresis produced roughly between roughly 0.85 and 9.5 billion PBMCs. Summary of the overall study and its limitations: Compared with non-shared clonotypes, clonotypes shared by all four sorted-subset donors had higher generation probabilities. Larger estimated clonotype richness was generally found for naive subsets than for memory subsets. Sampling was restricted to blood, and TCR repertoires in tissue are likely to differ from TCR repertoires in blood. The genetic and exposure-history diversity represented was limited by the small number of donors. Based on pairwise subsampling, the degree of clonotype sharing among donors was expected to be affected by sequencing depth. Approximately 5% of naive CD4, roughly 3.6% of naive CD8, roughly 2.4% of memory CD4, and more than 0.35% of memory CD8 clonotypes were shared across several donors. Even with the large sequencing depth, rarefaction of the sorted-subset datasets indicated that sequencing was incomplete.

Recombination joined TRBV19 with TRBJ1-2; the D gene assignment is ambiguous. The sequence was obtained from a man aged 18 to 30 in good health. The sequenced sample was naive CD4+ T cells sorted from blood. Explained via the paper, the cell subset or site label denotes: CD45RA+ positively selected. The DNA sequence is given as TGTGCCAGTAGCCCGAATGCAGGCGTAACTATGGGCTACACCTTC. Its coded protein is CASSPNAGVTMGYTF.